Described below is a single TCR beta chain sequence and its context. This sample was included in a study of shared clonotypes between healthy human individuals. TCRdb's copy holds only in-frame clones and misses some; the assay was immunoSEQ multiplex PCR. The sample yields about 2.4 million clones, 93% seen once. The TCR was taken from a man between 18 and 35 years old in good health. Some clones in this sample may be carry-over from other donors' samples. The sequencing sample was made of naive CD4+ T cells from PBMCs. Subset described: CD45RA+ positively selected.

The CDR3 DNA sequence: TGTGCCAGCAGACAAAGGACTGAGTCGTACAATGAGCAGTTCTTC. Its translation is CASRQRTESYNEQFF. J is TRBJ2-1 and V is TRBV6-6, with a tentative D call TRBD2 (5 bases). The length of the CDR3 is 15 residues. Trimming took off 6 bases at V and 4 bases at J, with 16 bases between the two ends. Germline CDR1 is MNHNY and CDR2 is SVGAGI (reference sequence).